The TCR beta chain described here comes from a study of T cell changes during pregnancy in multiple sclerosis. Method: immunoSEQ multiplex PCR; TCRdb's copy keeps in-frame clones and lacks some. This repertoire shows roughly 40,000 clones, around 90% found once; its top ten account for about 0.42%. Trimming pared 5 bases from V and 1 base from J, leaving 9 bases between. Germline-derived CDR1 and CDR2 are SGHRS and YFSETQ. The CDR3 is made up of 14 amino acids. This clone was seen a handful of times. The specimen comprised CD4+ T cells from peripheral blood mononuclear cells, sampled in the third trimester of pregnancy. This TCR derives from a female donor with multiple sclerosis, enrolled in a pregnancy study. The J gene is TRBJ2-2, the V gene TRBV5-1; TRBD2 is a possible D gene (6 bases). The CDR3 region is CASRPGVNTGELFF. CDR3 bases: TGCGCCAGCAGACCGGGGGTGAACACCGGGGAGCTGTTTTTT. The whole variable domain, filled in from reference TRBV5-1 and TRBJ2-2, reads KAGVTQTPRYLIKTRGQQVTLSCSPISGHRSVSWYQQTPGQGLQFLFEYFSETQRNKGNFPGRFSGRQFSNSRSEMNVSTLELGDSALYLCASRPGVNTGELFFGEGSRLTVL.